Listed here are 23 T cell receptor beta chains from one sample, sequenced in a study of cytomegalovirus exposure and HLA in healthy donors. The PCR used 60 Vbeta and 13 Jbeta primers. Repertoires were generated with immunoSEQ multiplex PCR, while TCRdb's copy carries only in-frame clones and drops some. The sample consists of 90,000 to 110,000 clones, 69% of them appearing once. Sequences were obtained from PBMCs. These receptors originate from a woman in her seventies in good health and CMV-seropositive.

The CDR3 protein is CASGGSGSGANVLTF. The DNA for the CDR3 is TGTGCCAGCGGTGGCTCAGGCTCTGGGGCCAACGTCCTGACTTTC. V gene TRBV7-2 combines with J gene TRBJ2-6; D remains unclear. This CDR3 has 15 amino acids. The V gene's germline CDR1 is SGHTA and CDR2 FQGNSA. V lost 8 bases to trimming and J lost 0 bases, with 11 bases between them.

The CDR3 sequence: CSVGDRAVATNEKLFF. CDR3 nucleotides: TGCAGCGTGGGTGACAGGGCCGTTGCAACTAATGAAAAACTGTTTTTT. The chain links TRBV29-1 to TRBJ1-4, with 7 positions matching TRBD1. Losses at the gene ends were 6 bases for V and 0 bases for J; bases not matched to a gene: 10. Germline V gives CDR1 SQVTM, CDR2 ANQGSEA. The CDR3 extends over 16 amino acids.

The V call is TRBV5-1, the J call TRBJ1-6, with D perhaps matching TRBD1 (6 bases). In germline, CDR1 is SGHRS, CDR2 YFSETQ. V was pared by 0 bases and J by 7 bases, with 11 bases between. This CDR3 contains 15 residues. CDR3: CASSLDGQLNSPLHF. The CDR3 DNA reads TGCGCCAGCAGCTTGGATGGACAGTTGAATTCACCCCTCCACTTT.

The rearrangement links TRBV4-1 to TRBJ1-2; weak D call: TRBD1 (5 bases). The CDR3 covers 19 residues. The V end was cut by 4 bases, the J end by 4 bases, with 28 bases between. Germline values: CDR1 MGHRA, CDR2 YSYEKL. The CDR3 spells CASSPGGAGQAERVYGYTF. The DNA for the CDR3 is TGCGCCAGCAGCCCAGGAGGGGCCGGGCAAGCCGAAAGGGTCTATGGCTACACCTTC.

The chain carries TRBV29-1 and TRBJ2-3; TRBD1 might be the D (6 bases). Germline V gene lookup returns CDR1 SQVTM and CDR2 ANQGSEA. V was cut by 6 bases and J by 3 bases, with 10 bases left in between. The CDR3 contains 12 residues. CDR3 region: CSVEQGTDTQYF. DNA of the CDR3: TGCAGCGTCGAACAGGGAACAGATACGCAGTATTTT.

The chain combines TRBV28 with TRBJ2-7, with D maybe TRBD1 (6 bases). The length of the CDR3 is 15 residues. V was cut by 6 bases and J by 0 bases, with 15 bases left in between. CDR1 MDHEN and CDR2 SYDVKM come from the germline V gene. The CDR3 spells CASRGWQGSSYEQYF. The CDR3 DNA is TGTGCCAGCAGGGGATGGCAGGGGAGCTCCTACGAGCAGTACTTC.

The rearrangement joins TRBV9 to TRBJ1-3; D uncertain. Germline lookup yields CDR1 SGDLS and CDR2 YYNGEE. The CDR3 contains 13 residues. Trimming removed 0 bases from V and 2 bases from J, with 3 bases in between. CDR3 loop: CASSVDTGNTIYF. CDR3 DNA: TGTGCCAGCAGCGTAGATACTGGAAACACCATATATTTT.

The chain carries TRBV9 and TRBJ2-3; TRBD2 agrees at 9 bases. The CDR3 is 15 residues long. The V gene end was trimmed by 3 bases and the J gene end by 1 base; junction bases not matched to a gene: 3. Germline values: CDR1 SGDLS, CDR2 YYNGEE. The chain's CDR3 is CASSAPSGGTDTQYF. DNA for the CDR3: TGTGCCAGCAGCGCTCCTAGCGGGGGCACAGATACGCAGTATTTT.

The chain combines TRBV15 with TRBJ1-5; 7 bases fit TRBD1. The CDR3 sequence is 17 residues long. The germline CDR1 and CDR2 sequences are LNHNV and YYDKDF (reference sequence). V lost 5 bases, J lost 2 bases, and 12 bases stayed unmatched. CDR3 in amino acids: CATSRNTGVTGNQPQHF. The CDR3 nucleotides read TGTGCCACCAGCCGAAATACAGGGGTCACCGGCAATCAGCCCCAGCATTTT. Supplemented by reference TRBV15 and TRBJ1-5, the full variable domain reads DAMVIQNPRYQVTQFGKPVTLSCSQTLNHNVMYWYQQKSSQAPKLLFHYYDKDFNNEADTPDNFQSRRPNTSFCFLDIRSPGLGDTAMYLCATSRNTGVTGNQPQHFGDGTRLSIL.

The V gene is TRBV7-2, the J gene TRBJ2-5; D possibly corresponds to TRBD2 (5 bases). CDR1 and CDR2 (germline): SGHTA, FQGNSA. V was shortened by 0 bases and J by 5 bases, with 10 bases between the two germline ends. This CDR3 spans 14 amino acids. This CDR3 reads CASSLAGSGETQYF. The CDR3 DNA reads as TGTGCCAGCAGCTTAGCGGGGAGTGGTGAGACCCAGTACTTC.

The CDR3 is CASSETGYTYEQYF. In DNA, the CDR3 is TGTGCCAGCAGCGAAACAGGTTACACCTACGAGCAGTACTTC. The chain couples TRBV7-8 to TRBJ2-7; tentative D call: TRBD1 (5 bases). The V end lost 5 bases, the J end lost 2 bases, and 13 bases lay between the germline ends. The CDR3 is 14 residues long. From germline, CDR1 is SGHVS and CDR2 FQNEAQ.

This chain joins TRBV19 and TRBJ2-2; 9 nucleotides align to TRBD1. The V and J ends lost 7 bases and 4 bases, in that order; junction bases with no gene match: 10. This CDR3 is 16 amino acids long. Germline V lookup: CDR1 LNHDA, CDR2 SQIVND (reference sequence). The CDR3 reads CASTPLGQGFTGELFF. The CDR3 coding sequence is TGTGCCAGTACCCCCCTTGGACAGGGGTTCACCGGGGAGCTGTTTTTT.

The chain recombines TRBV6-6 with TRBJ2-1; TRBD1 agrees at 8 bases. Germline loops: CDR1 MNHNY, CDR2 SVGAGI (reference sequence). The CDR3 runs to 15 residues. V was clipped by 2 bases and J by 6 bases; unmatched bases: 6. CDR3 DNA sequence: TGTGCCAGCAGTTACGGAATACAGGGGGGCAATGAGCAGTTCTTC. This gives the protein CASSYGIQGGNEQFF.

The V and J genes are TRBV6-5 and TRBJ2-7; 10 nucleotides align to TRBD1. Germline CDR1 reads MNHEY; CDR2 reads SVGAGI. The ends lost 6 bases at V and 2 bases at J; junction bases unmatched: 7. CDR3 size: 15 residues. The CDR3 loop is CASSPLTGGTYEQYF. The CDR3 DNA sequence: TGTGCCAGCAGCCCGCTGACAGGGGGCACCTACGAGCAGTACTTC.

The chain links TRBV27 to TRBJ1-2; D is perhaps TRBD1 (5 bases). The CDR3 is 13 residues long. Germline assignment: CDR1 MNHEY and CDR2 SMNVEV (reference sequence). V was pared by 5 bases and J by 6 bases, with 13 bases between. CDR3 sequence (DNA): TGTGCCAGCAGTATCAGGGAGGGCGATGGCTACACCTTC. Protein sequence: CASSIREGDGYTF.

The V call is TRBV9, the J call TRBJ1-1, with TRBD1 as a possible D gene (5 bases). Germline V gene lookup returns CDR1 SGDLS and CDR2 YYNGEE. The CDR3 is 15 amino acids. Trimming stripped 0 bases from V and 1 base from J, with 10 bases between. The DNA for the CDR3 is TGTGCCAGCAGCGTAGATGGGCAGGGGAACACTGAAGCTTTCTTT. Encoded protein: CASSVDGQGNTEAFF.

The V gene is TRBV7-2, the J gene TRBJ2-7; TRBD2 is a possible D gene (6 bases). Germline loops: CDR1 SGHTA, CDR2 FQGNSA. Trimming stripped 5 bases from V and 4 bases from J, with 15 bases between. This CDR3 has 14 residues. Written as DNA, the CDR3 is TGTGCCAGCAGCCCTTTTGAGGGGAGGTACGAGCAGTACTTC. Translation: CASSPFEGRYEQYF.

This CDR3 is CASQGQGGSPLHF. DNA for the CDR3: TGTGCCAGCCAGGGACAGGGAGGCTCACCCCTCCACTTT. The V and J genes are TRBV2 and TRBJ1-6; 9 nucleotides line up with TRBD1. In germline, CDR1 is SNHLY, CDR2 FYNNEI. The CDR3 has 13 residues. Germline trimming cut 8 bases from V and 10 bases from J; bases unmatched to any gene: 6.

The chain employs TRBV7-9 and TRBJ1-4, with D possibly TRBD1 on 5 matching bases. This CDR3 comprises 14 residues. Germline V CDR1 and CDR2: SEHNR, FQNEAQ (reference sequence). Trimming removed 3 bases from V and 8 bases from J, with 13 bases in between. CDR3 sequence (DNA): TGTGCCAGCAGCTTGCGGGGGTTGAGCGAAAAACTGTTTTTT. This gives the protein CASSLRGLSEKLFF.

CDR3 DNA: TGTGCCAGCAGCTTAGCGGTTGTCTCGCGGGGATACGAGCAGTACTTC. Encoded protein: CASSLAVVSRGYEQYF. This chain links TRBV7-8 with TRBJ2-7, with D possibly TRBD2 on 6 matching bases. The length of the CDR3 is 16 residues. The V gene's germline CDR1 is SGHVS and CDR2 FQNEAQ. Trimming took off 0 bases at V and 4 bases at J, with 16 bases between the two ends.

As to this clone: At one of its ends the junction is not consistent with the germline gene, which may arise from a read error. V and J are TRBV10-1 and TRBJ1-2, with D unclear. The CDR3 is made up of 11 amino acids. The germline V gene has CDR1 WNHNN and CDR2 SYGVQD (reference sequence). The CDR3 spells CATLGFSGLVF. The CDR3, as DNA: TGCGCCACCCTAGGATTCTCAGGACTAGTCTTC.

The CDR3 here is CASSQGPGIETQYF. CDR3 sequence (DNA): TGCGCCAGCAGCCAAGGACCAGGGATAGAGACCCAGTACTTC. The genes are TRBV4-1 and TRBJ2-5; weak D call: TRBD1 (5 bases). The CDR3 covers 14 residues. Germline V gene lookup returns CDR1 MGHRA and CDR2 YSYEKL. Trimming left V 1 base short and J 4 bases short, with 10 bases between.

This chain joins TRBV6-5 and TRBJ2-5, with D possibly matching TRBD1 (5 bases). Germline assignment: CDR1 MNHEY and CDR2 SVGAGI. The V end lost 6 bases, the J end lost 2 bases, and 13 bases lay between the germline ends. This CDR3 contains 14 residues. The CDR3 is CASSPDSIQETQYF. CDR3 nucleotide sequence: TGTGCCAGCAGCCCCGACAGCATTCAAGAGACCCAGTACTTC.